This T cell receptor (beta chain) comes out of a study of blood T cells in healthy people across ages (dated by TCRdb to 2014 to 2015). About the study as a whole: Template switching captured roughly one uniquely barcoded TCR beta cDNA molecule per two T cells in model experiments. Age-related changes in TCR beta repertoire diversity were measured in the study by deep sequencing normalized with unique cDNA molecular identifiers. Donors were grouped into four age groups: young (average approximately 15 years), middle-aged (about 38), aged (approximately 58) and long-lived (roughly 80). To avoid experimental bias, donors of different ages were distributed randomly across sequencing lanes. Two additional independent replicas of 1 million unique cDNA reads from the same blood draw were analyzed for two donors (one aged 18 to 29 and one aged 80 or older). The paper's findings and limits, for the study overall: Conclusive comparison of naive and antigen-experienced compartments was prevented by the profiling of bulk unsorted PBMCs. Estimates of total diversity based on one million sequenced T cells were regarded as lower bounds and as underestimates. A strong correlation was found between observed TCR beta diversity and the percentage of naive T cells measured by flow cytometry. The CMV infection status of donors was not known, potentially confounding age-related changes in expanded clonotypes. Observed TCR beta diversity per million T cells fell roughly linearly with age, and a significant reduction was already apparent by age around 40. Compared with the aged group, the long-lived group had more naive CD4+ T cells, fewer expanded clones and increased TCR diversity, suggesting age selection.

Donors were roughly 40 systemically healthy Caucasian individuals from Russia aged roughly 6 to 90 years. Ten milliliters of peripheral blood were drawn from each donor into EDTA-treated Vacutainer tubes. Ficoll-Paque density-gradient centrifugation was used to isolate PBMCs, with at least 6 million obtained per sample. Total RNA was extracted from PBMCs with Trizol reagent, with at least 6 micrograms obtained per sample. For every donor, an aliquot of PBMCs went through flow cytometry to measure the percentages of naive CD45RAhigh/CD27high T cells. Concerning this clonotype: It lacks a known antigen. No quality values exist for individual bases; no much larger clone is one base distant.

Library method: 5' RACE. Reads for this sample came from an Illumina HiSeq 2500. A second PCR of roughly 6 to 11 cycles was performed with a sample-barcoded 5' primer and a J-beta primer mix. A unique molecular identifier was introduced onto each TCR beta cDNA molecule by a template-switch 5' adaptor carrying 12 random nucleotides. At least 2.5 million CDR3-containing paired-end reads were obtained from each sample. First-strand cDNA was synthesized from all RNA with the Mint cDNA synthesis kit, primed by a TRBC-specific oligonucleotide. All cDNA was treated with uracil-DNA glycosylase and then went through a first 18-cycle PCR with the universal primers M1SS and BC2_uni_R. The paper's processing steps were these. Each sample was normalized by randomly selecting 1 million high-quality reads, each carrying a distinct molecular identifier. Instead of being binned into consensus sequences, reads that shared molecular identifiers were thrown out. MiTCR, with a Q25 quality threshold and the strictest error-elimination algorithm, was used for CDR3 identification, clonotype clustering and error correction. A nonparametric unseen species model with Euler transformation was used to estimate lower-bound total TCR beta diversity. Starting from the raw public reads, TCRdb applied fastp trimming at Q25, assembled clones with MiXCR and retained in-frame beta chains. Entries that share a CDR3 protein sequence are merged under the most common genes and DNA. These V and J calls are TCRdb output, not the study's own analysis. The sample contains some 1.7 million distinct CDR3 sequences, 28% of them found a single time. The top ten constitute 7.7% of the sample.

After removal of 7 bases from V and 1 base from J, the junction retains 6 bases not matched to a gene. According to the germline V gene (reference sequence), CDR1 reads SGHKS and CDR2 reads YYEKEE. Inclusive of the bounding cysteine and phenylalanine, the CDR3 is 15 residues long. The kept DNA is CDR3 alone, 45 bases in frame from the first base. The V and J segments used are TRBV5-5 and TRBJ2-5; TRBD2 aligns with 11 central bases. Sequenced: blood. This clonotype was obtained from a young woman in good health. The CDR3 protein sequence reads: CASGPGLAVQETQYF. The DNA sequence reads TGTGCCAGCGGCCCGGGACTAGCGGTCCAAGAGACCCAGTACTTC.